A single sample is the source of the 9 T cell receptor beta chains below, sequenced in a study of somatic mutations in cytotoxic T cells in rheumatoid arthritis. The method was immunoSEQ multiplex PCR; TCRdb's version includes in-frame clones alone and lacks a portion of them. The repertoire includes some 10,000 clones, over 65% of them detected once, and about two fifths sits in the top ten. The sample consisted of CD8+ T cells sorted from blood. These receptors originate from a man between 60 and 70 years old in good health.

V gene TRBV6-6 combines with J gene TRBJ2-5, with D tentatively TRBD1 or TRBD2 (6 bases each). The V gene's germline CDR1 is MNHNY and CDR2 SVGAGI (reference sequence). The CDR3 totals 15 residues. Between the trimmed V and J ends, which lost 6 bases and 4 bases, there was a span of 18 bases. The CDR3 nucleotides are TGTGCCAGCAGCCCACTAGCCCCCAGGGGAGAGACCCAGTACTTC. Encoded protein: CASSPLAPRGETQYF.

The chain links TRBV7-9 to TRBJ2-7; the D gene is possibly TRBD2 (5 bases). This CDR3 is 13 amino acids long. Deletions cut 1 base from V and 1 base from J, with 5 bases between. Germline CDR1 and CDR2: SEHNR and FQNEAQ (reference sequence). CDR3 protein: CASSLGLSYEQYF. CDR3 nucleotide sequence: TGTGCCAGCAGCTTAGGACTATCCTACGAGCAGTACTTC.

The CDR3 DNA reads as TGCGCCAGCAGCGAAGGAGGGGGAGGGGCACTCACAGATACGCAGTATTTT. It codes for CASSEGGGGALTDTQYF. J is TRBJ2-3 and V is TRBV4-3; possibly TRBD2 for D (7 bases). CDR1 LGHNA and CDR2 YSLEER come from the germline V gene. CDR3 length: 17 amino acids. V shed 5 bases and J shed 2 bases, with 20 bases lying between them.

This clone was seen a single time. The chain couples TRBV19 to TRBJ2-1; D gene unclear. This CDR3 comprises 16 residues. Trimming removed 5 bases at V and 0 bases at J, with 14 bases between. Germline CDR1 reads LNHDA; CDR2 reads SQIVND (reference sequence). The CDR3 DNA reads TGTGCCAGTAGTTCCAGACTCCTCTACTCCTACAATGAGCAGTTCTTC. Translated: CASSSRLLYSYNEQFF.

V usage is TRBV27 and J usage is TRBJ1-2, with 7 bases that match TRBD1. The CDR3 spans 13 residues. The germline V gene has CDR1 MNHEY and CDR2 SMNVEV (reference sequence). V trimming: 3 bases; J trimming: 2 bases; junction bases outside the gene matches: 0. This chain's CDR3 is CASSLTGNYGYTF. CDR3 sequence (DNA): TGTGCCAGCAGTTTGACAGGGAACTATGGCTACACCTTC.

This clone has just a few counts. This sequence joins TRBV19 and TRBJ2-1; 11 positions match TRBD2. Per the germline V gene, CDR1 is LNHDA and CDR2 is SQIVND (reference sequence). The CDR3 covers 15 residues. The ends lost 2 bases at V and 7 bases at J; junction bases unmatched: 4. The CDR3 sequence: CASSILAGGGNEQFF. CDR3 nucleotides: TGTGCCAGTAGTATACTAGCGGGGGGCGGTAATGAGCAGTTCTTC.

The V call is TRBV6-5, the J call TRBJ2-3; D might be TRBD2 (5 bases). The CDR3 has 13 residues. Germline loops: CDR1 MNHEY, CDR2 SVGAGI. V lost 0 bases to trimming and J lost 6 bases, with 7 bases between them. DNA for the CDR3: TGTGCCAGCAGTTACTCGACTACGGATACGCAGTATTTT. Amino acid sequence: CASSYSTTDTQYF.

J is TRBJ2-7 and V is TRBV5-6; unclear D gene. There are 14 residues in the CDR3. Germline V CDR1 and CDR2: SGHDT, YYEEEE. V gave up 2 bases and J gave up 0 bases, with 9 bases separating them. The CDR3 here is CASSFYGSSYEQYF. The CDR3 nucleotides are TGTGCCAGCAGCTTTTATGGTAGCTCCTACGAGCAGTACTTC. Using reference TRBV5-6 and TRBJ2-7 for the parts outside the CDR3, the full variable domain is DAGVTQSPTHLIKTRGQQVTLRCSPKSGHDTVSWYQQALGQGPQFIFQYYEEEERQRGNFPDRFSGHQFPNYSSELNVNALLLGDSALYLCASSFYGSSYEQYFGPGTRLTVT.

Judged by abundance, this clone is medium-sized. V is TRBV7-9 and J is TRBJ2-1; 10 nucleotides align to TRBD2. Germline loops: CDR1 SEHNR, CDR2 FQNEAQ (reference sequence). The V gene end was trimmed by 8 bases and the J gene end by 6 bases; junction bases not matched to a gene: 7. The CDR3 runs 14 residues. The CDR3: CASAGSGGGNEQFF. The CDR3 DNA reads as TGTGCCAGCGCTGGGAGCGGGGGGGGCAATGAGCAGTTCTTC.